Sequencing of this TCR beta chain was carried out in a study of blood T cells in healthy people across ages (dated by TCRdb to between 2014 and 2016). For the wider study: In model experiments, template switching captured roughly one uniquely barcoded TCR beta cDNA molecule for every two T cells. Four age groups were formed from the donors: young (average roughly 16 years), middle-aged (approximately 41), aged (under 70) and long-lived (around 82). Using the same blood draw, the study looked at two additional independent replicas of 1 million unique cDNA reads for two donors, one aged 18 to 29 and the other aged 80 or older. To track age-related changes in TCR beta repertoire diversity, the study relied on deep sequencing normalized with unique cDNA molecular identifiers.

Systemically healthy Caucasian individuals from Russia, some 40 in total and aged about 6 to 90 years, were included as donors. Approximately 10 milliliters of peripheral blood were collected from each donor into EDTA-treated Vacutainer tubes. Ficoll-Paque density-gradient centrifugation was used to isolate PBMCs, with at least 6.5 million per sample. Total RNA, at least 6 micrograms per sample, was extracted from PBMCs with Trizol reagent. For every donor, flow cytometry on a PBMC aliquot measured the percentage of naive CD45RAhigh/CD27high T cells. Inclusive of the bounding cysteine and phenylalanine, the CDR3 is 17 residues long. This entry keeps only the CDR3 DNA: 51 bases, framed from base 1. According to the germline V gene, CDR1 reads KGHDR and CDR2 reads SFDVKD. V gives up 4 bases and J gives up 2 bases, and the segment between their germline ends measures 16 bases. Summary of the overall study and its limitations: Donor CMV infection status was unknown, potentially confounding age-related changes in expanded clonotypes. The percentage of naive T cells measured by flow cytometry correlated strongly with observed TCR beta diversity. Since profiling was done on bulk unsorted PBMCs, naive and antigen-experienced compartments could not be conclusively compared. As age increased, observed TCR beta diversity per million T cells dropped in a roughly linear way, and a significant reduction was already evident by age around 41. Compared with the aged group, the long-lived group had more naive CD4+ T cells, fewer expanded clones and increased TCR diversity, a pattern suggesting age selection. Estimates of total diversity based on one million sequenced T cells were considered lower bounds and underestimates.

Concerning this clonotype: Its antigen remains unidentified. Per-nucleotide qualities are absent, and no much larger clonotype sits a single base away.

Libraries were built with 5' RACE. For sequencing, an Illumina HiSeq 2500 was employed. The second PCR ran for roughly 6 to 11 cycles and used a J-beta primer mix along with a sample-barcoded 5' primer. A template-switch 5' adaptor carrying 12 random nucleotides introduced a unique molecular identifier onto each TCR beta cDNA molecule. Each sample yielded at least 3 million CDR3-containing paired-end reads. First-strand cDNA was synthesized from all RNA with the Mint cDNA synthesis kit, primed by a TRBC-specific oligonucleotide. All cDNA was treated with uracil-DNA glycosylase and then went through a first 18-cycle PCR with the universal primers M1SS and BC2_uni_R. On the authors' methods: For normalization, 1 million high-quality reads, each with a distinct molecular identifier, were randomly selected from each sample. Instead of being binned into consensus sequences, reads with shared molecular identifiers were discarded. CDR3 identification, clonotype clustering and error correction used MiTCR with a Q25 quality threshold and the strictest error-elimination algorithm. A nonparametric unseen species model using Euler transformation provided a lower-bound estimate of total TCR beta diversity. In TCRdb, the public reads were trimmed at Q25 with fastp and aligned with MiXCR, with productive beta chains retained. A single entry per CDR3 protein holds the most common genes and DNA from its merged rows. In this record, the V and J calls reflect TCRdb's handling and not the investigators' own analysis. The sample table shows some 1,000,000 distinct CDR3 sequences, and about 23% are seen once. The ten largest clones represent around 0.75% of the sample.

These records were also assigned to another study, of T cells of mothers and their children. As that second paper reports: The donors were nine systemically healthy Caucasian individuals, made up of three mothers and their six children. cDNA synthesis used all of the extracted RNA, with 1.5 ug of RNA in each 15 ul reaction. In the second PCR, the M1S primer added sample barcodes and 2-4 random nucleotides. Over 8 million TCR beta CDR3 reads came from each mother, compared with approximately 3.1 million reads from each child. TCR recombination output is similarly shaped by thymic selection in related and unrelated pairs, with a minor effect exerted by inherited differences. Normalized repertoire overlap was always slightly but never significantly higher in related than unrelated mother-child pairs. No persistent microchimeric T cell clones were found, with a detection sensitivity of approximately 110 clones per million clonotypes. The study used deep NGS to compare TCR beta repertoires of mothers and children, seeking features distinguishing related mother-child pairs from unrelated individuals. The mean age was about 38 +/- 4 years for the mothers and approximately 11 +/- 4 years for the children. After adapter ligation with NEBNext reagents, the libraries were sequenced on Illumina HiSeq 2000 with 100+100 nt paired-end reads. To prevent cross-contamination, the mother and child libraries were prepared a month apart and were sequenced in separate runs. For each donor, between roughly 450,000 and 2,100,000 distinct TCR beta clonotypes were identified. Naive TCR beta clonotypes were estimated from low-frequency clonotypes matched to each donor's FACS-determined naive share, without sorting.

The sequence is built from TRBV24-1 and TRBJ2-2, and TRBD2 may be the D gene, going by 6 matching bases. The source material was blood. This sequence was found in a girl aged 2 to 10 in good health. The nucleotide sequence is given as TGTGCCACCAGTGACCCGGGACTCCAACCCAACACCGGGGAGCTGTTTTTT. Its translation is CATSDPGLQPNTGELFF.